Listed below are T cell receptor beta chains from one sample, sequenced in a study of cytomegalovirus exposure and HLA in healthy donors. Assay used: immunoSEQ multiplex PCR; TCRdb lists only in-frame clones, some missing. The data hold 100,000 or so clones, with less than 75% observed a single time. The specimen was PBMCs. The receptor set was obtained from a man between 40 and 49 years old in good health and CMV-seropositive. Each CDR3 is given with its conserved first and last residue. A D gene is named only where the DNA matches it firmly. Only some rows state a clone size, as once, few, many or a class for expanded clones.

v_gene	d_gene	abundance	j_gene	CDR3aa	CDR3nt
TRBV28	.	few	TRBJ2-1	CASDTWDEQFF	TGTGCCAGCGACACATGGGATGAGCAGTTCTTC
TRBV29-1	.	.	TRBJ2-5	CSVHTGSGETQYF	TGCAGCGTTCATACAGGGTCAGGAGAGACCCAGTACTTC
TRBV13	TRBD2	.	TRBJ2-7	CASTPSVGSGRFAYEQYF	TGTGCCAGCACCCCCTCCGTGGGTAGCGGGAGATTCGCCTACGAGCAGTACTTC
TRBV5-6	.	.	TRBJ2-3	CASSLVDGVKPQYF	TGTGCCAGCAGCTTGGTTGATGGAGTTAAGCCGCAGTATTTT
TRBV29-1	TRBD2	.	TRBJ2-3	CSVDAASGSGTDTQYF	TGCAGCGTTGACGCGGCTAGCGGGAGCGGCACAGATACGCAGTATTTT
TRBV2	TRBD2	.	TRBJ2-7	CASRRTGLAGGPYEQYF	TGTGCCAGCAGGAGGACAGGGCTAGCGGGAGGGCCCTACGAGCAGTACTTC
TRBV4-2	.	.	TRBJ2-2	CASSHEASKGGELFF	TGTGCCAGCAGCCACGAGGCTAGCAAAGGCGGGGAGCTGTTTTTT
TRBV7-2	.	.	TRBJ1-2	CASSQDSRYGYTF	TGTGCCAGCAGCCAGGACAGCCGTTATGGCTACACCTTC
TRBV6-5	.	.	TRBJ2-1	CASSGLDSSYNEQFF	TGTGCCAGCAGTGGTCTAGATAGCTCCTACAATGAGCAGTTCTTC
TRBV19	.	.	TRBJ2-2	CASSTTENTGELFF	TGTGCCAGTAGTACAACAGAGAACACCGGGGAGCTGTTTTTT
TRBV4-3	TRBD2	.	TRBJ2-3	CASSQDLAATDTQYF	TGCGCCAGCAGCCAAGACCTAGCGGCCACAGATACGCAGTATTTT
TRBV4-3	.	.	TRBJ2-3	CASSQESTDTSTDTQYF	TGCGCCAGCAGCCAAGAATCGACCGACACTAGCACAGATACGCAGTATTTT
TRBV21-1	.	.	TRBJ1-2	CASSKRQPYGYTF	TGTGCCAGCAGCAAAAGACAGCCCTATGGCTACACCTTC
TRBV30	TRBD1	few	TRBJ1-1	CAWDIQGANTEAFF	TGTGCCTGGGATATCCAGGGGGCAAACACTGAAGCTTTCTTT
TRBV19	TRBD1	.	TRBJ1-5	CASSDRGDQPQHF	TGTGCCAGTAGCGACAGGGGAGATCAGCCCCAGCATTTT
TRBV29-1	TRBD1	.	TRBJ1-2	CSVTAGGANGYTF	TGCAGCGTGACCGCAGGGGGCGCGAATGGCTACACCTTC
TRBV9	TRBD2	.	TRBJ2-5	CASSPGLAGGPKTQYF	TGTGCCAGCAGCCCGGGACTAGCGGGAGGGCCGAAGACCCAGTACTTC
TRBV6-1	.	once	TRBJ1-1	CAGGVGYTEAFF	TGTGCCGGAGGGGTAGGGTACACTGAAGCTTTCTTT
TRBV4-2	.	.	TRBJ1-1	CASSQAGPGDTEAFF	TGTGCCAGCAGCCAAGCAGGCCCAGGGGACACTGAAGCTTTCTTT
TRBV28	TRBD2	.	TRBJ2-7	CASSTGTSGRTEQYF	TGTGCCAGCAGTACCGGGACTAGCGGGAGGACCGAGCAGTACTTC
TRBV2	TRBD2	.	TRBJ2-7	CASTVGGGTYEQYF	TGTGCCAGCACCGTGGGGGGAGGGACCTACGAGCAGTACTTC
TRBV7-2	.	.	TRBJ1-1	CASSTQQAAEAFF	TGTGCCAGCAGCACCCAACAGGCCGCTGAAGCTTTCTTT
TRBV27	TRBD1	.	TRBJ2-1	CASSLGQVYNEQFF	TGTGCCAGCAGCCTGGGACAGGTATACAATGAGCAGTTCTTC
TRBV7-9	TRBD2	.	TRBJ2-1	CASSATSGRIDEQFF	TGTGCCAGCAGCGCGACTAGCGGGAGGATCGATGAGCAGTTCTTC
TRBV30	.	few	TRBJ1-5	CAWRVGDNQPQHF	TGTGCCTGGAGGGTCGGGGACAATCAGCCCCAGCATTTT
TRBV5-4	TRBD1	.	TRBJ1-2	CASSFDLKGASGYTF	TGTGCCAGCAGCTTTGATTTGAAGGGGGCGTCTGGCTACACCTTC
TRBV2	.	.	TRBJ1-4	CASSSQGSGNEKLFF	TGTGCCAGCAGTTCACAGGGATCGGGTAATGAAAAACTGTTTTTT
TRBV19	.	.	TRBJ2-1	CASSIDSGSYNEQFF	TGTGCCAGTAGTATAGATAGCGGTTCGTACAATGAGCAGTTCTTC
TRBV5-1	TRBD2	.	TRBJ2-1	CASSWGGSNEQFF	TGCGCCAGCTCGTGGGGCGGGAGCAATGAGCAGTTCTTC
TRBV29-1	TRBD1	.	TRBJ1-2	CSVVGTGVDGYTF	TGCAGCGTTGTTGGTACAGGGGTGGATGGCTACACCTTC
TRBV11-3	.	.	TRBJ2-1	CASSPLHSSYNEQFF	TGTGCCAGCAGCCCCTTGCACTCCTCCTACAATGAGCAGTTCTTC
TRBV5-8	.	.	TRBJ2-7	CASSLSTSSYEQYF	TGTGCCAGCAGCTTGTCAACGAGCTCCTACGAGCAGTACTTC
TRBV7-3	.	.	TRBJ1-1	CASSKTENTEAFF	TGTGCCAGCAGCAAGACAGAGAACACTGAAGCTTTCTTT
TRBV13	TRBD2	.	TRBJ2-1	CASSPSGMYNEQFF	TGTGCCAGCAGCCCGAGCGGGATGTACAATGAGCAGTTCTTC
TRBV7-3	TRBD2	.	TRBJ2-2	CASSKGLADTGELFF	TGTGCCAGCAGCAAGGGACTAGCGGACACCGGGGAGCTGTTTTTT
TRBV6-1	.	.	TRBJ2-7	CASRRDTYPYEQYF	TGTGCCAGCAGGAGGGACACCTACCCTTACGAGCAGTACTTC
TRBV7-2	TRBD2	few	TRBJ2-1	CASSDFPGLGTDEQFF	TGTGCCAGCAGCGATTTCCCGGGACTAGGGACCGATGAGCAGTTCTTC
TRBV4-1	.	few	TRBJ2-6	CASSQRPASSGANVLTF	TGCGCCAGCAGCCAAAGACCCGCTAGCTCTGGGGCCAACGTCCTGACTTTC
TRBV5-4	TRBD2	.	TRBJ2-1	CASSLGTSANNEQFF	TGTGCCAGCAGCTTGGGGACTAGCGCCAACAATGAGCAGTTCTTC
TRBV7-9	.	many	TRBJ2-1	CASSLKGLAPDEQFF	TGTGCCAGCAGCTTAAAGGGTCTAGCCCCCGATGAGCAGTTCTTC
TRBV28	.	few	TRBJ2-7	CASSFWASRTYEQYF	TGTGCCAGCAGTTTTTGGGCTAGCCGAACCTACGAGCAGTACTTC
TRBV6-4	TRBD2	few	TRBJ2-3	CASSDFSVEAGATQYF	TGTGCCAGCAGTGACTTCAGTGTGGAAGCGGGAGCCACGCAGTATTTT
TRBV6-1	.	.	TRBJ1-5	CASSVEGRGNQPQHF	TGTGCCAGCAGTGTGGAGGGAAGGGGCAATCAGCCCCAGCATTTT
TRBV15	TRBD1	.	TRBJ1-5	CATSRGLGQGASGAQHF	TGTGCCACCAGCAGAGGACTCGGACAGGGGGCCTCCGGGGCCCAGCATTTT
TRBV6-5	.	few	TRBJ2-5	CASSRGLPAETQYF	TGTGCCAGCAGCCGCGGACTACCCGCCGAGACCCAGTACTTC
TRBV5-1	.	.	TRBJ2-5	CASSLEGKGQETQYF	TGCGCCAGCAGCTTGGAGGGGAAGGGTCAAGAGACCCAGTACTTC
TRBV28	TRBD1	.	TRBJ1-2	CASSDRGGYTF	TGTGCCAGCAGTGACAGGGGAGGCTACACCTTC
TRBV2	TRBD2	.	TRBJ2-7	CASSPTSGGYEQYF	TGTGCCAGCAGTCCTACTAGCGGGGGGTACGAGCAGTACTTC
TRBV23-1	.	.	TRBJ2-5	CASSQTREGETQYF	TGCGCCAGCAGTCAAACTAGAGAAGGGGAGACCCAGTACTTC
TRBV13	.	.	TRBJ2-2	CASSLAAGELFF	TGTGCCAGCAGCTTAGCGGCCGGGGAGCTGTTTTTT
TRBV7-2	.	.	TRBJ1-2	CASSLIGGDYGYTF	TGTGCCAGCAGCTTAATTGGGGGCGACTATGGCTACACCTTC
TRBV6-5	.	once	TRBJ1-1	CASSYSIVGRNTEAFF	TGTGCCAGCAGTTACTCGATTGTGGGGAGAAACACTGAAGCTTTCTTT
TRBV7-7	.	.	TRBJ2-6	CASSPPNSSPGANVLTF	TGTGCTAGCAGCCCGCCCAATTCAAGCCCTGGGGCCAACGTCCTGACTTTC